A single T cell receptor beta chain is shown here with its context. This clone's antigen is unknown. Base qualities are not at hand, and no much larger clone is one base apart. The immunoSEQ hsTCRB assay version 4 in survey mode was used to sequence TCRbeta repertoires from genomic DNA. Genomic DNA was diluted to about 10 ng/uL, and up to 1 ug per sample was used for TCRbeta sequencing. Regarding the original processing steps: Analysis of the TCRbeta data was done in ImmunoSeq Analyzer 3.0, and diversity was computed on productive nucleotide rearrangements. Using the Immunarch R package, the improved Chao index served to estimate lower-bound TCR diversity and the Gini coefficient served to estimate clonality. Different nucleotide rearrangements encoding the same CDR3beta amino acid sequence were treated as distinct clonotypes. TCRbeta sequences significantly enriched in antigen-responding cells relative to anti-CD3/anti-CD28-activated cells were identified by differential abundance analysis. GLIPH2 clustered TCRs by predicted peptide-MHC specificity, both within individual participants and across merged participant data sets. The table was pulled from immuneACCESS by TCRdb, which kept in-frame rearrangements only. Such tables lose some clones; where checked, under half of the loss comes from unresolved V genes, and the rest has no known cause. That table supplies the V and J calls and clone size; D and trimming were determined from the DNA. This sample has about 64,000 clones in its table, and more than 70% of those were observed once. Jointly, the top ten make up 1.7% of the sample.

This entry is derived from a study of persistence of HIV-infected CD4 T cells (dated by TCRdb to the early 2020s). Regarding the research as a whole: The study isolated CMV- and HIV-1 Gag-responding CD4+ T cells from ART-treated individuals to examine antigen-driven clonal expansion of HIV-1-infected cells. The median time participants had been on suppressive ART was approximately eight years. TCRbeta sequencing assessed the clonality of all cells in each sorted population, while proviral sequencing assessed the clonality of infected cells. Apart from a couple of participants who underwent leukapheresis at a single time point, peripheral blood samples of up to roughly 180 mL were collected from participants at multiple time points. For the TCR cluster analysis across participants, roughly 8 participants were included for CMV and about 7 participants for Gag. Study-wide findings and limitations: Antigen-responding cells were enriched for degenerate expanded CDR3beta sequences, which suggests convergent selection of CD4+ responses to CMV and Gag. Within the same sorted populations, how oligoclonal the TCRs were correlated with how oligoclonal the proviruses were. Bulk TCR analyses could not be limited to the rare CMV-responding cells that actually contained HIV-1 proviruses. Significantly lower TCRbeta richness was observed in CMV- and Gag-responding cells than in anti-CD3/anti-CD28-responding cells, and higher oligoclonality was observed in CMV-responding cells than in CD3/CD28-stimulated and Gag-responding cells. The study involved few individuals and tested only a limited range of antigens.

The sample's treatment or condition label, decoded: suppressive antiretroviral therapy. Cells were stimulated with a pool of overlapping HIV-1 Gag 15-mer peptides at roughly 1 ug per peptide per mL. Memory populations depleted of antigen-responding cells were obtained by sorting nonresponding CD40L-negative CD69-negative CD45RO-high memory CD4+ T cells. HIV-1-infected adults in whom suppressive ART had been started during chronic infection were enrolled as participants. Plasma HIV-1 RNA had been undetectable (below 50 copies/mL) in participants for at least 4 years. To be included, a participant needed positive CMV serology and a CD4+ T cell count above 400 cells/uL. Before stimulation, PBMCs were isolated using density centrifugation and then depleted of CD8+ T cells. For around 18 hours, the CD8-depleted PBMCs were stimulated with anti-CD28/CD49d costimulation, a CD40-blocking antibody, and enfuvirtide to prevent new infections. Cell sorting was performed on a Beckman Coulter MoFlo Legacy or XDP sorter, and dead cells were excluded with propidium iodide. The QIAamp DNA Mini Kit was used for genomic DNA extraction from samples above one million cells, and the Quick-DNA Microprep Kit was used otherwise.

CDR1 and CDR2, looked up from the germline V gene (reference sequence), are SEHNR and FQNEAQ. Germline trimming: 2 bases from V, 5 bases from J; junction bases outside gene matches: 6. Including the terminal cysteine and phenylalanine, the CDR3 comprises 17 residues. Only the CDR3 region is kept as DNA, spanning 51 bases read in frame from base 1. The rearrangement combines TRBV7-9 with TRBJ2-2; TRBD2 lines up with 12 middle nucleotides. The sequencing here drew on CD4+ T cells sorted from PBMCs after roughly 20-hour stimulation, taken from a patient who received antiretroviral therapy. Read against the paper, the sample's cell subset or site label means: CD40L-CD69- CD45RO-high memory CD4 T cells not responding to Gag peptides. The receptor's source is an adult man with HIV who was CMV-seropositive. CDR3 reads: CASSLTSGGPRTGELFF. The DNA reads TGTGCCAGCAGCTTAACTAGCGGGGGGCCGCGAACCGGGGAGCTGTTTTTT. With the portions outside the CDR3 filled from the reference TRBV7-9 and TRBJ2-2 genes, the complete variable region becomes DTGVSQNPRHKITKRGQNVTFRCDPISEHNRLYWYRQTLGQGPEFLTYFQNEAQLEKSRLLSDRFSAERPKGSFSTLEIQRTEQGDSAMYLCASSLTSGGPRTGELFFGEGSRLTVL.